Presented here are 30 T cell receptor beta chains from one specimen sequenced in a study of blood T cell repertoires in COVID-19. Clones were sequenced by immunoSEQ multiplex PCR, and TCRdb holds only the in-frame ones, with some missing. The table has roughly 340,000 clones, about 90% seen once; the top ten hold roughly 2%. The sample taken for sequencing was PBMCs or T cells enriched from blood (not recorded which). These receptors came from a man aged 35-49 years in a cohort exposed to, infected with or recovered from COVID-19 (not recorded which).

The chain is built from TRBV7-2 and TRBJ1-2, with a weak D call TRBD1 (6 bases). Germline V gene lookup returns CDR1 SGHTA and CDR2 FQGNSA. Trimming pared 5 bases from V and 4 bases from J, leaving 14 bases between. The CDR3 totals 14 residues. The CDR3, as DNA: TGTGCCAGCAGCCCCCGGGGGGGCGGCTATGGCTACACCTTC. Its translation: CASSPRGGGYGYTF. The complete variable domain, with remaining parts taken from reference TRBV7-2 and TRBJ1-2, reads GAGVSQSPSNKVTEKGKDVELRCDPISGHTALYWYRQSLGQGLEFLIYFQGNSAPDKSGLPSDRFSAERTGGSVSTLTIQRTQQEDSAVYLCASSPRGGGYGYTFGSGTRLTVV.

CDR3 loop: CASSLPGQDFEAFF. The DNA for the CDR3 is TGCGCCAGCAGCTTGCCCGGACAGGACTTTGAAGCTTTCTTT. The V call is TRBV5-1, the J call TRBJ1-1; 7 positions match TRBD1. The V gene end was trimmed by 1 base and the J gene end by 7 bases; junction bases not matched to a gene: 7. Per germline, CDR1 SGHRS and CDR2 YFSETQ. The CDR3 has 14 residues.

The chain couples TRBV12-3 or TRBV12-4 to TRBJ2-3; D is perhaps TRBD1 (6 bases). There are 12 residues in the CDR3. Deletions cut 5 bases from V and 8 bases from J, with 11 bases between. The CDR3: CASSPQGSTQYF. CDR3 coding DNA: TGTGCCAGCAGTCCACAGGGTTCTACGCAGTATTTT.

The V gene is TRBV10-3, the J gene TRBJ2-5; TRBD2 matches 11 bases. CDR1 is ENHRY and CDR2 is SYGVKD in the germline V gene. This CDR3 comprises 16 residues. V shed 5 bases, J shed 0 bases, and the junction held 5 bases outside the gene matches. DNA of the CDR3: TGTGCCATCAGTAAGGGGACTAGCGGAAACCAAGAGACCCAGTACTTC. Translated: CAISKGTSGNQETQYF.

The chain joins TRBV7-9 to TRBJ2-1; D not certain. V was cut by 1 base and J by 5 bases, with 6 bases left in between. CDR3 size: 13 residues. Germline CDR1 and CDR2: SEHNR and FQNEAQ (reference sequence). CDR3 DNA sequence: TGTGCCAGCAGCTTAGGACTTAACAATGAGCAGTTCTTC. It specifies CASSLGLNNEQFF.

V is TRBV5-4 and J is TRBJ1-1; 9 nucleotides line up with TRBD1. This CDR3 region has 15 residues. Looked up from germline, CDR1 is SGHNT and CDR2 is YYREEE (reference sequence). The V gene end was trimmed by 4 bases and the J gene end by 3 bases; junction bases not matched to a gene: 7. The CDR3 is CASSLGTGRDTEAFF. The CDR3 coding sequence is TGTGCCAGCAGCCTCGGGACAGGGAGGGACACTGAAGCTTTCTTT.

The chain links TRBV18 to TRBJ1-5; 8 nucleotides match TRBD1. J gave up 3 bases and V 3 bases, and 10 bases lay outside the gene matches. This CDR3 has 17 amino acids. Germline V gene sequence: CDR1 KGHSH, CDR2 LQKENI. The CDR3 here is CASSPSPGQGHNQPQHF. In DNA, the CDR3 is TGTGCCAGCTCACCGTCCCCCGGACAGGGCCACAATCAGCCCCAGCATTTT.

The chain combines TRBV3-1 (or the pseudogene TRBV3-2) with TRBJ2-5; 8 nucleotides line up with TRBD2. CDR3 length equals 13 residues. From germline, CDR1 is LGHDT and CDR2 YNNKEL (reference sequence). The junction had 0 bases not matched to a gene; V was cut back by 1 base and J by 5 bases. The CDR3 is CASSQAGGETQYF. The CDR3 DNA reads TGTGCCAGCAGCCAAGCGGGAGGGGAGACCCAGTACTTC.

This chain uses TRBV4-2 with TRBJ1-3; D is unclear. Between the trimmed V and J ends, which lost 0 bases and 2 bases, there was a span of 8 bases. The CDR3 is 15 residues long. The germline gives CDR1 LGHNA, CDR2 YNFKEQ. The CDR3, as DNA: TGTGCCAGCAGCCAAGACCTCGTCCCTGGAAACACCATATATTTT. Amino acids: CASSQDLVPGNTIYF.

The chain joins TRBV19 to TRBJ1-5, with D perhaps TRBD1 (5 bases). The CDR3 has 15 residues. With 6 bases removed from V and 5 bases from J, the gap between germline ends came to 17 bases. In germline, CDR1 is LNHDA, CDR2 SQIVND (reference sequence). Here the CDR3 DNA reads TGTGCCAGTAGACCCGGGCAGGGATGGTATCAGCCCCAGCATTTT. Residues: CASRPGQGWYQPQHF.

The rearrangement uses TRBV3-1 (or the pseudogene TRBV3-2) and TRBJ2-7; 10 nucleotides agree with TRBD2. Germline values: CDR1 LGHDT, CDR2 YNNKEL (reference sequence). The trim removed 4 bases at V and 6 bases at J, leaving 9 bases unmatched. The CDR3 totals 15 residues. The CDR3 sequence is CASSLYSSGSSEQYF. CDR3 nucleotides: TGTGCCAGCAGCCTCTACTCTAGCGGGAGTTCCGAGCAGTACTTC.

This chain uses TRBV5-1 with TRBJ2-1; TRBD1 agrees at 8 bases. Trimming cost V 7 bases and J 5 bases; bases outside gene matches: 5. Germline CDR1 SGHRS, CDR2 YFSETQ. The CDR3 length is 13 residues. The CDR3 coding sequence is TGCGCCAGCGCGAGGGACAGGAACAATGAGCAGTTCTTC. It codes for CASARDRNNEQFF.

This clone was observed a few times. The CDR3 DNA is TGTGCCAGCAGCTTATCCCCGGGACAGGGGCGTGAAGCTTTCTTT. Translation gives CASSLSPGQGREAFF. The V gene is TRBV7-2, the J gene TRBJ1-1; 10 bases match TRBD1. V was pared by 2 bases and J by 7 bases, with 7 bases of the junction left unmatched. CDR1 SGHTA and CDR2 FQGNSA come from the germline V gene. The CDR3 has 15 residues.

The chain joins TRBV7-3 to TRBJ1-1, with D tentatively TRBD1 (6 bases). The CDR3 spans 14 residues. Germline CDR1 reads SGHTA; CDR2 reads FQGTGA. V dropped 6 bases and J dropped 1 base, with 12 bases sitting between them. In DNA form, the CDR3 reads TGTGCCAGCAGTTGGGGGGGACAGAACACTGAAGCTTTCTTT. This translates into CASSWGGQNTEAFF.

The chain uses TRBV30 and TRBJ2-3; the match to TRBD2 covers 9 bases. The CDR3 extends over 15 amino acids. V gave up 0 bases and J gave up 5 bases; unmatched junction bases: 6. Germline V gene lookup returns CDR1 GTSNPN and CDR2 SVGIG (reference sequence). The CDR3 coding sequence is TGTGCCTGGAGTGTACCTAGCGGGATAAAAGATACGCAGTATTTT. This gives the protein CAWSVPSGIKDTQYF. Drawing the rest from reference TRBV30 and TRBJ2-3, the complete variable domain is SQTIHQWPATLVQPVGSPLSLECTVEGTSNPNLYWYRQAAGRGLQLLFYSVGIGQISSEVPQNLSASRPQDRQFILSSKKLLLSDSGFYLCAWSVPSGIKDTQYFGPGTRLTVL.

In regard to this clone: Other DNA sequences of this sample code for an identical CDR3. The V call is TRBV3-1 (or the pseudogene TRBV3-2), the J call TRBJ2-1; maybe TRBD1 (5 bases). The CDR3 is made up of 16 amino acids. Trimming pared 3 bases from V and 5 bases from J, leaving 17 bases between. Germline V lookup: CDR1 LGHDT, CDR2 YNNKEL (reference sequence). The CDR3 is CASSQDLAGLDNEQFF. As DNA, the CDR3 is TGTGCCAGCAGCCAGGATCTTGCAGGGCTAGACAATGAGCAGTTCTTC.

This chain joins TRBV5-1 and TRBJ2-5; TRBD2 aligns across 13 bases. Germline V CDR1 and CDR2: SGHRS, YFSETQ. Trimming removed 3 bases from V and 2 bases from J; junction bases left unmatched: 1. This CDR3 has 15 amino acids. This chain's CDR3 is CASSWGLAGQETQYF. The CDR3 bases are TGCGCCAGCAGCTGGGGACTAGCGGGACAAGAGACCCAGTACTTC.

In nucleotides, the CDR3 is TGCGCCAGCAGCTTGGGGCAGGCCAGGGTCCCCAATCGTCGCCAGCCCCAGCATTTT. Translating gives CASSLGQARVPNRRQPQHF. The chain recombines TRBV5-1 with TRBJ1-5; D possibly corresponds to TRBD1 (5 bases). The germline gives CDR1 SGHRS, CDR2 YFSETQ. V dropped 0 bases and J dropped 7 bases, with 26 bases sitting between them. This CDR3 contains 19 residues.

This clone was detected only once. The chain joins TRBV5-1 to TRBJ2-3, with 10 bases fitting TRBD1. Germline trimming cut 0 bases from V and 6 bases from J; bases unmatched to any gene: 4. This CDR3 is 15 amino acids long. From germline, CDR1 is SGHRS and CDR2 YFSETQ. The CDR3 protein is CASSLGGTGDDTQYF. CDR3 sequence (DNA): TGCGCCAGCAGCTTGGGAGGGACAGGGGATGATACGCAGTATTTT. The full variable domain, completed using reference TRBV5-1 and TRBJ2-3, is KAGVTQTPRYLIKTRGQQVTLSCSPISGHRSVSWYQQTPGQGLQFLFEYFSETQRNKGNFPGRFSGRQFSNSRSEMNVSTLELGDSALYLCASSLGGTGDDTQYFGPGTRLTVL.

The V gene is TRBV28, the J gene TRBJ2-7, with D unclear. CDR3 length equals 12 residues. V lost 5 bases to trimming and J lost 5 bases, with 10 bases between them. Germline V gives CDR1 MDHEN, CDR2 SYDVKM. This CDR3 reads CASSPGLDEQYF. The CDR3 DNA sequence: TGTGCCAGCAGTCCAGGCCTCGACGAGCAGTACTTC.

This clone was detected only once. The chain carries TRBV9 and TRBJ1-3; D remains unclear. Trimming cost V 2 bases and J 4 bases, with 10 bases left between them. The CDR3 is 14 residues long. In germline, CDR1 is SGDLS, CDR2 YYNGEE. In nucleotides, the CDR3 is TGTGCCAGCAGCGTCCGAGGTATCGGAAACACCATATATTTT. Residues: CASSVRGIGNTIYF.

The V and J genes are TRBV5-8 and TRBJ1-1, with TRBD1 matching over 8 bases. This CDR3 is built from 16 residues. The germline CDR1 and CDR2 sequences are SGHTS and YDEGEE. Trimming took 5 bases from V and 0 from J; bases not matched to a gene: 9. The CDR3 region has the DNA TGTGCCAGCAGGTCGGACAGGGAGAGATTGAACACTGAAGCTTTCTTT. Translating it yields CASRSDRERLNTEAFF.

J is TRBJ2-3 and V is TRBV6-4; 11 bases fit TRBD2. This CDR3 contains 17 residues. J gave up 6 bases and V 3 bases, and 11 bases lay outside the gene matches. Germline V gene lookup returns CDR1 MRHNA and CDR2 SNTAGT. The CDR3 DNA reads TGTGCCAGCAGTGAGGGACTAGCGGTTATAACTCACGATACGCAGTATTTT. Translation gives CASSEGLAVITHDTQYF.

The sample holds a few counts of this clone. The chain joins TRBV30 to TRBJ2-2, with D unclear. This CDR3 is built from 13 residues. Per the germline V gene, CDR1 is GTSNPN and CDR2 is SVGIG (reference sequence). Trimming pared 0 bases from V and 6 bases from J, leaving 8 bases between. The DNA for the CDR3 is TGTGCCTGGAGTGTACATGGCTCCGGGGAGCTGTTTTTT. Its translation: CAWSVHGSGELFF.

This chain connects TRBV4-2 to TRBJ1-1; D is uncertain. The length of the CDR3 is 17 residues. Germline lookup yields CDR1 LGHNA and CDR2 YNFKEQ. Trimming took 0 bases from V and 1 from J, leaving 15 bases between them. CDR3: CASSQEVILSRNTEAFF. Here the CDR3 DNA reads TGTGCCAGCAGCCAAGAAGTTATTCTTAGCCGGAACACTGAAGCTTTCTTT.

The J gene is TRBJ2-5, the V gene TRBV7-9; D is uncertain. The V end lost 1 base, the J end lost 5 bases, and 8 bases lay between the germline ends. Germline V lookup: CDR1 SEHNR, CDR2 FQNEAQ (reference sequence). CDR3 length: 13 residues. CDR3 DNA sequence: TGTGCCAGCAGCTTAGTGTTACGGGAGACCCAGTACTTC. Translation gives CASSLVLRETQYF.

V is TRBV28 and J is TRBJ1-2; 8 bases are a match to TRBD1. The V and J ends lost 8 bases and 8 bases, in that order; junction bases with no gene match: 10. The CDR3 spans 13 residues. The V gene's germline CDR1 is MDHEN and CDR2 SYDVKM. The DNA of the CDR3 is TGTGCCAGCCGCTTGACAGGGGTAGGAGGCTACACCTTC. It yields the protein CASRLTGVGGYTF.

The rearrangement joins TRBV15 to TRBJ2-4; 7 bases map to TRBD1. Per germline, CDR1 LNHNV and CDR2 YYDKDF (reference sequence). This CDR3 spans 15 amino acids. Trimming took 5 bases from V and 8 from J; bases not matched to a gene: 12. CDR3 nucleotides: TGTGCCACCAGCCGGGCACAGGGGTATTTGGACATTCAGTACTTC. Its protein is CATSRAQGYLDIQYF.

The chain employs TRBV5-1 and TRBJ1-5; D is possibly TRBD1 (5 bases). The germline gives CDR1 SGHRS, CDR2 YFSETQ. This CDR3 has 16 residues. Trimming took off 4 bases at V and 6 bases at J, with 20 bases between the two ends. This chain's CDR3 is CASSPGDSQAGQPQHF. CDR3 DNA: TGCGCCAGCAGCCCGGGGGACTCCCAGGCTGGTCAGCCCCAGCATTTT.

The rearrangement uses TRBV28 and TRBJ2-7, with TRBD2 matching over 11 bases. V gave up 3 bases and J gave up 3 bases; unmatched junction bases: 13. Germline V gene sequence: CDR1 MDHEN, CDR2 SYDVKM. This CDR3 is built from 18 residues. CDR3 in amino acids: CASSFATSGSGKNYEQYF. For the CDR3, the DNA is TGTGCCAGCAGTTTCGCTACTAGCGGGAGTGGAAAAAACTACGAGCAGTACTTC.